The 29 T cell receptor beta chains below were found in one sample sequenced in a study of control samples from healthy donors and cancer patients. Produced via immunoSEQ multiplex PCR; TCRdb's table is partial and in-frame only. This table holds around 19,000 clones, around four fifths found once. The specimen sequenced was PBMCs. These receptors were taken from a woman aged 65 to 85 with lung cancer.

The rearrangement uses TRBV7-9 and TRBJ2-1, with TRBD2 matching over 7 bases. The CDR3 has 15 amino acids. The V gene's germline CDR1 is SEHNR and CDR2 FQNEAQ (reference sequence). V lost 3 bases to trimming and J lost 0 bases; unmatched junction nucleotides: 2. CDR3 protein: CASSFRGSSYNEQFF. The CDR3 DNA reads as TGTGCCAGCAGCTTCCGCGGGAGCTCCTACAATGAGCAGTTCTTC.

The chain couples TRBV5-8 to TRBJ2-7, with D possibly TRBD2 on 6 matching bases. The V end lost 4 bases, the J end lost 1 base, and 9 bases lay between the germline ends. CDR3 length: 13 amino acids. CDR1 is SGHTS and CDR2 is YDEGEE in the germline V gene. This chain's CDR3 is CASSLAGSYEQYF. CDR3 coding DNA: TGTGCCAGCAGCCTTGCGGGATCCTACGAGCAGTACTTC.

This clone appeared a few times. The V and J genes are TRBV5-6 and TRBJ2-7; TRBD1 agrees at 9 bases. The CDR3 contains 14 residues. CDR1 and CDR2 (germline): SGHDT, YYEEEE. With V trimmed by 4 bases and J by 3 bases, 5 bases remained unmatched. For the CDR3, the DNA is TGTGCCAGCAGCGTCGGGACAGGGATCTACGAGCAGTACTTC. As protein: CASSVGTGIYEQYF. Based on the CDR3 plus reference TRBV5-6 and TRBJ2-7, the full variable domain is DAGVTQSPTHLIKTRGQQVTLRCSPKSGHDTVSWYQQALGQGPQFIFQYYEEEERQRGNFPDRFSGHQFPNYSSELNVNALLLGDSALYLCASSVGTGIYEQYFGPGTRLTVT.

The gene calls are TRBV19 and TRBJ2-1; D ambiguous. Germline loops: CDR1 LNHDA, CDR2 SQIVND (reference sequence). CDR3 length: 13 residues. V dropped 1 base and J dropped 4 bases, with 5 bases sitting between them. The CDR3 spells CASSIVTYNEQFF. For the CDR3, the DNA is TGTGCCAGTAGTATAGTAACGTACAATGAGCAGTTCTTC.

This sequence joins TRBV12-2 and TRBJ2-1; the table's D call TRBD2 went unverified against the DNA. TRBV12-2 is reported as a pseudogene. This CDR3 comprises 17 residues. The chain's CDR3 is CASRLDCEESPYNEQFF. The DNA for the CDR3 is TGTGCAAGTCGCTTAGATTGTGAGGAGTCCCCCTACAATGAGCAGTTCTTC.

This sequence joins TRBV3-1 (or the pseudogene TRBV3-2) and TRBJ1-6; D remains unclear. V was shortened by 1 base and J by 10 bases, with 5 bases between the two germline ends. The length of the CDR3 is 12 residues. The germline V gene has CDR1 LGHDT and CDR2 YNNKEL (reference sequence). Here the CDR3 DNA reads TGTGCCAGCAGCCAAGCCAGGTCACCCCTCCACTTT. Amino acid sequence: CASSQARSPLHF.

The J gene is TRBJ2-1, the V gene TRBV18; a possible D gene is TRBD2 (5 bases). The V end was cut by 3 bases, the J end by 8 bases, with 17 bases between. Germline loops: CDR1 KGHSH, CDR2 LQKENI. CDR3 size: 15 residues. The CDR3 region is CASSPGLLNGDEQFF. CDR3 DNA: TGTGCCAGCTCACCCGGACTCCTAAACGGTGATGAGCAGTTCTTC. The entire variable domain, with the rest obtained from reference TRBV18 and TRBJ2-1, is as follows: NAGVMQNPRHLVRRRGQEARLRCSPMKGHSHVYWYRQLPEEGLKFMVYLQKENIIDESGMPKERFSAEFPKEGPSILRIQQVVRGDSAAYFCASSPGLLNGDEQFFGPGTRLTVL.

Concerning this clone: Relative to the germline gene, one junction end is altered; a read error may explain this. V gene TRBV18 combines with J gene TRBJ1-2, with 8 bases that match TRBD1. This CDR3 contains 15 residues. The V gene's germline CDR1 is KGHSH and CDR2 LQKENI. This CDR3 is CAGSPQGVGNYGYTF. DNA for the CDR3: TGTGCCGGCTCACCACAGGGGGTCGGGAACTATGGCTACACCTTC.

The chain recombines TRBV10-3 with TRBJ2-5; D unresolved. The germline CDR1 and CDR2 sequences are ENHRY and SYGVKD. The CDR3 is 12 residues long. Trimming took 4 bases from V and 5 from J, leaving 8 bases between them. This chain's CDR3 is CAISGESETQYF. In nucleotides, the CDR3 is TGTGCCATCAGTGGAGAATCGGAGACCCAGTACTTC.

This clone has only one observation. Other nucleotide sequences from this sample produce the same CDR3. The V and J genes are TRBV7-3 and TRBJ2-3; D is unclear. V shed 5 bases and J shed 2 bases, with 14 bases lying between them. The CDR3 spans 15 residues. The V gene's germline CDR1 is SGHTA and CDR2 FQGTGA. The DNA of the CDR3 is TGTGCCAGCAGCGAATCGTCCGGAACCACAGATACGCAGTATTTT. Its translation is CASSESSGTTDTQYF.

This chain joins TRBV30 and TRBJ1-1, with a tentative D call TRBD1 (6 bases). Trimming removed 0 bases at V and 5 bases at J, with 10 bases between. There are 13 residues in the CDR3. Germline CDR1 and CDR2: GTSNPN and SVGIG (reference sequence). CDR3 sequence (DNA): TGTGCCTGGAGTGTGGAGGGGGGAACTGAAGCTTTCTTT. Its translation: CAWSVEGGTEAFF.

This chain links TRBV11-2 with TRBJ2-1; D remains unclear. CDR1 SGHAT and CDR2 FQNNGV come from the germline V gene. The length of the CDR3 is 12 residues. The V gene lost 0 bases and the J gene lost 10 bases, with 7 bases spanning the gap. CDR3 protein: CASSLEVQEQFF. CDR3 sequence (DNA): TGTGCCAGCAGCTTAGAGGTCCAAGAGCAGTTCTTC.

The gene calls are TRBV23-1 and TRBJ2-7; 10 bases are a match to TRBD1. TRBV23-1 is recorded as an ORF, its role being uncertain. CDR3 length: 16 residues. The ends lost 4 bases at V and 6 bases at J; junction bases unmatched: 12. The chain's CDR3 is CASSRGRDRGRAEQYF. The CDR3 DNA reads as TGCGCCAGCAGTCGAGGCCGGGACAGGGGAAGAGCCGAGCAGTACTTC.

V is TRBV5-1 and J is TRBJ2-5, with TRBD2 identical over 7 bases. The CDR3 covers 17 residues. Per germline, CDR1 SGHRS and CDR2 YFSETQ. The ends lost 0 bases at V and 3 bases at J; junction bases unmatched: 11. The CDR3 nucleotides are TGCGCCAGCAGCTTGGGGCCCGCAGGGACTAACGAAGAGACCCAGTACTTC. Translating it yields CASSLGPAGTNEETQYF.

This clone was observed once. This chain connects TRBV7-3 to TRBJ2-1; 8 bases are shared with TRBD2. J lost 9 bases, V lost 5 bases, and 12 bases had no gene match. From germline, CDR1 is SGHTA and CDR2 FQGTGA. The CDR3 is made up of 15 amino acids. The chain's CDR3 is CASSPVREGLGEQFF. The CDR3 nucleotides are TGTGCCAGCAGCCCAGTACGGGAGGGCCTGGGTGAGCAGTTCTTC.

This chain links TRBV6-2 or TRBV6-3 with TRBJ2-1; TRBD2 matches 8 bases. The CDR3 is made up of 16 amino acids. The V and J ends lost 0 bases and 3 bases, in that order; junction bases with no gene match: 4. Germline loops: CDR1 MNHEY, CDR2 SVGEGT. The CDR3 DNA is TGTGCCAGCAGTTACTCGTCGCTAGCGGGCTACAATGAGCAGTTCTTC. Translated: CASSYSSLAGYNEQFF.

This clone was seen a few times. The J gene is TRBJ2-2, the V gene TRBV5-1; 12 nucleotides line up with TRBD2. This CDR3 spans 22 amino acids. Germline CDR1 SGHRS, CDR2 YFSETQ. With V trimmed by 1 base and J by 3 bases, 19 bases remained unmatched. CDR3: CASSLNPTSGRGSYWDTGELFF. As DNA, the CDR3 is TGCGCCAGCAGCTTGAACCCGACTAGCGGGAGAGGAAGCTATTGGGACACCGGGGAGCTGTTTTTT.

The chain recombines TRBV18 with TRBJ1-5; 8 bases are a match to TRBD1. Germline loops: CDR1 KGHSH, CDR2 LQKENI. This CDR3 is built from 17 residues. Trimming removed 3 bases from V and 4 bases from J; junction bases left unmatched: 11. The CDR3 region has the DNA TGTGCCAGCTCACCGGATCGACAGGGGCTAGGAAATCAGCCCCAGCATTTT. It specifies CASSPDRQGLGNQPQHF.

This chain uses TRBV4-2 with TRBJ1-4; D ambiguous. The CDR3 sequence is 17 residues long. V shed 3 bases and J shed 4 bases, with 18 bases lying between them. The germline gives CDR1 LGHNA, CDR2 YNFKEQ. CDR3 DNA sequence: TGTGCCAGCAGCCACATACCGGCGGGGATAGTTAATGAAAAACTGTTTTTT. Translated: CASSHIPAGIVNEKLFF.

In regard to this clone: One junction end disagrees with the germline gene, perhaps due to a read error. The chain joins TRBV18 to TRBJ2-5, with 8 bases that match TRBD1. The V gene's germline CDR1 is KGHSH and CDR2 LQKENI. The CDR3 runs to 15 residues. The CDR3 sequence is CASSPLGQDQKTQYF. CDR3 sequence (DNA): TGTGCCAGCTCACCACTGGGACAGGACCAAAAGACCCAGTACTTC.

V usage is TRBV7-2 and J usage is TRBJ1-5; 7 nucleotides agree with TRBD1. Germline V gives CDR1 SGHTA, CDR2 FQGNSA. V shed 5 bases and J 5 bases; nucleotides not matched to a gene: 9. This CDR3 has 15 amino acids. The CDR3 DNA is TGTGCCAGCAGCACCCGGACAGGCGGCGATCAGCCCCAGCATTTT. This encodes CASSTRTGGDQPQHF.

This sequence joins TRBV28 and TRBJ2-7, with 9 bases fitting TRBD1. The CDR3 runs 15 residues. V lost 3 bases, J lost 6 bases, and 9 bases stayed unmatched. Germline V gene data show CDR1 as MDHEN and CDR2 as SYDVKM. CDR3 DNA: TGTGCCAGCAGTTTTTCTGGGACAGGGTTCGGCGAGCAGTACTTC. Amino acid sequence: CASSFSGTGFGEQYF.

By proportion, this clone is medium-sized. This sequence joins TRBV15 and TRBJ2-1, with D tentatively TRBD2 (6 bases). The CDR3 sequence is 14 residues long. V lost 1 base and J lost 7, with 11 bases in between. The germline V gene encodes CDR1 LNHNV and CDR2 YYDKDF (reference sequence). The CDR3 spells CATSRALGRNEQFF. The CDR3 DNA reads as TGTGCCACCAGCAGAGCTTTAGGGAGGAATGAGCAGTTCTTC.

J is TRBJ2-1 and V is TRBV6-2 or TRBV6-3; D gene uncertain. The germline gives CDR1 MNHEY, CDR2 SVGEGT. With 0 bases removed from V and 4 bases from J, the gap between germline ends came to 7 bases. The CDR3 totals 14 residues. The CDR3 bases are TGTGCCAGCAGTTACTCGTTTACTTACAATGAGCAGTTCTTC. Encoded protein: CASSYSFTYNEQFF.

This chain joins TRBV3-1 (or the pseudogene TRBV3-2) and TRBJ2-7; D perhaps matches TRBD2 (6 bases). The V end lost 3 bases, the J end lost 6 bases, and 9 bases lay between the germline ends. This CDR3 is built from 12 residues. Germline V gene data show CDR1 as LGHDT and CDR2 as YNNKEL (reference sequence). CDR3 loop: CASSHLAFEQYF. DNA of the CDR3: TGTGCCAGCAGCCACCTAGCGTTCGAGCAGTACTTC.

The chain links TRBV4-1 to TRBJ2-7; 10 nucleotides align to TRBD2. CDR3 length equals 15 residues. CDR1 and CDR2 (germline): MGHRA, YSYEKL. V lost 0 bases, J lost 6 bases, and 5 bases stayed unmatched. CDR3: CASSQEASGSIEQYF. The CDR3 DNA sequence: TGCGCCAGCAGCCAAGAAGCTAGCGGGAGTATCGAGCAGTACTTC.

This clone was recorded a few times. The chain is built from TRBV30 and TRBJ1-2, with no clear D. V shed 0 bases and J shed 3 bases, with 8 bases lying between them. The germline CDR1 and CDR2 sequences are GTSNPN and SVGIG (reference sequence). The CDR3 loop spans 13 amino acids. The CDR3: CAWSVKLHYGYTF. CDR3 coding DNA: TGTGCCTGGAGTGTTAAACTTCACTATGGCTACACCTTC.

The rearrangement joins TRBV4-1 to TRBJ2-4; D is possibly TRBD2 (5 bases). Trimming cost V 0 bases and J 0 bases, with 15 bases left between them. This CDR3 comprises 18 residues. Germline loops: CDR1 MGHRA, CDR2 YSYEKL. This CDR3 is CASSQDQVAGLAKNIQYF. CDR3 coding DNA: TGCGCCAGCAGCCAAGATCAAGTGGCAGGACTAGCCAAAAACATTCAGTACTTC.

This chain uses TRBV5-3 with TRBJ2-7, with 14 bases matching TRBD2. TRBV5-3 is labeled an ORF, and its function is uncertain. The V gene end was trimmed by 1 base and the J gene end by 0 bases; junction bases not matched to a gene: 3. This CDR3 spans 17 amino acids. The CDR3 here is CARSLLGLAGVSYEQYF. The CDR3 nucleotides are TGTGCCAGAAGCTTGTTGGGACTAGCGGGAGTCTCCTACGAGCAGTACTTC.